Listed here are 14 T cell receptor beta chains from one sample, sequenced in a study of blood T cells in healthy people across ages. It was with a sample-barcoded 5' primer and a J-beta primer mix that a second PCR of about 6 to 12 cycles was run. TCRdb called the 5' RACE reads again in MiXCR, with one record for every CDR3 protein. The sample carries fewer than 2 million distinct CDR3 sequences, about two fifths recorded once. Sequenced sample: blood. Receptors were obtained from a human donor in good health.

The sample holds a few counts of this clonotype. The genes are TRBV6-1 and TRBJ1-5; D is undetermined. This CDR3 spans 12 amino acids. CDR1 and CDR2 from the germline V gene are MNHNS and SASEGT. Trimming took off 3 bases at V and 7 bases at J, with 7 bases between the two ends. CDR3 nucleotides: TGTGCCAGCAGTGAGTTAATACAGCCCCAGCATTTT. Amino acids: CASSELIQPQHF.

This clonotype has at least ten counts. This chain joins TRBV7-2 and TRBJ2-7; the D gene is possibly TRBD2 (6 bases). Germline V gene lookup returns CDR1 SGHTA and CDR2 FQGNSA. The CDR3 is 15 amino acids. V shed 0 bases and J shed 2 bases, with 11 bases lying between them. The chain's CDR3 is CASSLAAGGTYEQYF. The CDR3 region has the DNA TGTGCCAGCAGCTTAGCTGCTGGGGGGACCTACGAGCAGTACTTC.

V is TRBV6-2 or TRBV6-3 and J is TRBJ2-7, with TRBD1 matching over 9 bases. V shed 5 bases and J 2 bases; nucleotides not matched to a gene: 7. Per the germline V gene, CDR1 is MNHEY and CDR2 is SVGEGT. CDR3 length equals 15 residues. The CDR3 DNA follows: TGTGCCAGCAGTCCCGGTGGGGACAGGGCCTACGAGCAGTACTTC. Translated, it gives CASSPGGDRAYEQYF.

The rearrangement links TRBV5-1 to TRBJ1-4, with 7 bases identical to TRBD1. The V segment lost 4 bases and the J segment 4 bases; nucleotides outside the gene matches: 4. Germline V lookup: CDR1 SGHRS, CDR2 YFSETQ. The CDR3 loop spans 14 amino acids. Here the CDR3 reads CASSAGTDNEKLFF. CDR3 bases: TGCGCCAGCAGCGCCGGGACAGATAATGAAAAACTGTTTTTT.

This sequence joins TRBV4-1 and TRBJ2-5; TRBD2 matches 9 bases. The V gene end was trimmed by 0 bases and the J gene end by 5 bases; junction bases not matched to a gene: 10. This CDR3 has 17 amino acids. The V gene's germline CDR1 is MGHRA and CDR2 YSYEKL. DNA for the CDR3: TGCGCCAGCAGCCAAGAAACGGGACTAGCAATTATTGAGACCCAGTACTTC. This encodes CASSQETGLAIIETQYF.

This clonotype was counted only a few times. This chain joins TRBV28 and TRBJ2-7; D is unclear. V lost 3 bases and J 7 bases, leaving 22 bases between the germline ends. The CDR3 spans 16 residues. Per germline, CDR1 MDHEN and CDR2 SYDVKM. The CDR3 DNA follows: TGTGCCAGCAGTTTGAGCTCTGGATATCCTTCCGAGGAGCAGTACTTC. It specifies CASSLSSGYPSEEQYF.

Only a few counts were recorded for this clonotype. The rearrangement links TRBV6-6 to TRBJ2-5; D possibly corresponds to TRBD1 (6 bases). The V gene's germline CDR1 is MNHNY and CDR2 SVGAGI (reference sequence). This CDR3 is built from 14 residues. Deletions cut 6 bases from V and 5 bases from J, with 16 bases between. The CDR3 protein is CASSSQGKRETQYF. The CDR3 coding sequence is TGTGCCAGCAGCAGCCAGGGGAAGAGGGAGACCCAGTACTTC.

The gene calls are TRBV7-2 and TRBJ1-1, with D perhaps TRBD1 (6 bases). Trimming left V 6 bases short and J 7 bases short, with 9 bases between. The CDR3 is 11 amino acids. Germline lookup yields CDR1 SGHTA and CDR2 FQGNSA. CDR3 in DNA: TGTGCCAGCAGACAGGGTAATGAAGCTTTCTTT. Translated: CASRQGNEAFF.

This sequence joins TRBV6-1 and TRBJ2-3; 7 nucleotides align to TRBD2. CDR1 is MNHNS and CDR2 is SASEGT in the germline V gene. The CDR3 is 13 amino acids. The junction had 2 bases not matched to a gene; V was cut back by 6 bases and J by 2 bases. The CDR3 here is CASRGGITDTQYF. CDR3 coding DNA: TGTGCCAGCAGGGGGGGGATCACAGATACGCAGTATTTT.

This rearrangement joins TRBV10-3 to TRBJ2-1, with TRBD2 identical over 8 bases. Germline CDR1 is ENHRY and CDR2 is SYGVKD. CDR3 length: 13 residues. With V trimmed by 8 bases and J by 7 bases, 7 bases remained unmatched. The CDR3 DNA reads TGTGCCATCCTTAGCGGGGTGTGGAATGAGCAGTTCTTC. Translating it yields CAILSGVWNEQFF.

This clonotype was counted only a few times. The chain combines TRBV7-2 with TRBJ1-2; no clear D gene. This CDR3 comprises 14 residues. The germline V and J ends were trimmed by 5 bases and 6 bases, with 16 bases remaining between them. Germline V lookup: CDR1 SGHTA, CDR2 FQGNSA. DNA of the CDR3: TGTGCCAGCAGCAGAGAAGTCAGAAGCCATGGCTACACCTTC. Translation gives CASSREVRSHGYTF.

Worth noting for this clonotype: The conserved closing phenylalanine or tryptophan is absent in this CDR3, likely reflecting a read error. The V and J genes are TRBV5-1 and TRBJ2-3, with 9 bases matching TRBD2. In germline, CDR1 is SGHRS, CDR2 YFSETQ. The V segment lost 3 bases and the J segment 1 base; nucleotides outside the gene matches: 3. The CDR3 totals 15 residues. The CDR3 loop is CASSSVAGGTDTQYL. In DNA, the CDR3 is TGCGCCAGCAGCTCAGTAGCGGGGGGCACAGATACGCAGTATTTA.

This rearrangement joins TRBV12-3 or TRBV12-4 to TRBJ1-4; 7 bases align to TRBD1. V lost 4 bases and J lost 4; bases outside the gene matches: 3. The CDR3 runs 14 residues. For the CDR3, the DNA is TGTGCCAGCAGTTGGGACAGTGTTAATGAAAAACTGTTTTTT. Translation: CASSWDSVNEKLFF.

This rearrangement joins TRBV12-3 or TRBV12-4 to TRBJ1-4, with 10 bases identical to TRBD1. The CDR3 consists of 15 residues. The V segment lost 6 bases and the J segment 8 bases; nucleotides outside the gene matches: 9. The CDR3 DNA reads TGTGCCAGCAGCCCGGGACAGGGGTATCGGGAAAAACTGTTTTTT. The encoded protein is CASSPGQGYREKLFF.